This T cell receptor beta chain was obtained from a study of T-cell reconstitution after alpha-beta-depleted transplantation in children. During its preparation, the TCRbeta library received unique molecular identifiers. A single record per CDR3 protein comes from TCRdb applying MiXCR to the PCR reads. The table has about 610,000 distinct CDR3 sequences, approximately 10% seen once. The CDR3 runs to 15 residues. Germline V lookup: CDR1 SGDLS, CDR2 YYNGEE. V was pared by 0 bases and J by 3 bases, with 9 bases between. The chain joins TRBV9 to TRBJ2-2, with no clear D. The sequencing used PBMCs from the stem cell graft donor, collected from the stem cell graft. The clonotype was recovered from a human donor who donated a stem cell graft to a child with acute myeloid leukemia. The CDR3 nucleotides are TGTGCCAGCAGCGTAGCTCGGTCGGACACCGGGGAGCTGTTTTTT. Translating it yields CASSVARSDTGELFF.